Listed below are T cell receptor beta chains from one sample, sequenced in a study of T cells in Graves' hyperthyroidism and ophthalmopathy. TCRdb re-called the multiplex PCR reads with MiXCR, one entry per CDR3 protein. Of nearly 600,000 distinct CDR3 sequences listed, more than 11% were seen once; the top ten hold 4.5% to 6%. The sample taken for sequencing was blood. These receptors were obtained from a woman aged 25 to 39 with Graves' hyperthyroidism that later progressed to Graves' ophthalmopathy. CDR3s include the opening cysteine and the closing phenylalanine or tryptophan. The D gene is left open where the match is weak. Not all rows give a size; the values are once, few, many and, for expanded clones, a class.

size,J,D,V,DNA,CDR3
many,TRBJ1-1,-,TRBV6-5,TGTGCCAGCAGTTACCGGGATAACACTGAAGCTTTCTTT,CASSYRDNTEAFF
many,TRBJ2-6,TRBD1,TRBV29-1,TGCAGCGTTGAAACAGGGGGCACTGGGGCCAACGTCCTGACTTTC,CSVETGGTGANVLTF
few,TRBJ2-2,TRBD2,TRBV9,TGTGCCAGCGGCCCGGGGGGGTACACCGGGGAGCTGTTTTTT,CASGPGGYTGELFF
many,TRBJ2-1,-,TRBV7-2,TGTGCCAGCAGCTTAGCGCGAGACGAGCAGTTCTTC,CASSLARDEQFF
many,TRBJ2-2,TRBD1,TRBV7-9,TGTGCCAGCAGCTTAGTCAATTGGCGACAGGGTATAACCGGGGAGCTGTTTTTT,CASSLVNWRQGITGELFF
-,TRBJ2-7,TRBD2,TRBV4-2,TGTGCCAGCAGCCAAGAACTAGCGGGAGGATCCTACGAGCAGTACTTC,CASSQELAGGSYEQYF
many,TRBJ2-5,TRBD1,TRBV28,TGTGCCAGCAGTACTCGACAGGGAGTGGGAGAGACCCAGTACTTC,CASSTRQGVGETQYF
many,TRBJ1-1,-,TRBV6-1,TGTGCCAGCAGTTCCTACACCGGGGACACTGAAGCTTTCTTT,CASSSYTGDTEAFF
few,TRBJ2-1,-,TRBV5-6,TGTGCCAGCAGCCCACGCCCAGCAGGAAGAGTCGATGAGCAGTTCTTC,CASSPRPAGRVDEQFF
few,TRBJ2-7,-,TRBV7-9,TGTGCCAGCAGCCTCTCGGACTGGTCCTACGAGCAGTACTTC,CASSLSDWSYEQYF
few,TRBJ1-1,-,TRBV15,TGTGCCACCAGCAGAGATCGTCCGCATTTGAACACTGAAGCTTTCTTT,CATSRDRPHLNTEAFF
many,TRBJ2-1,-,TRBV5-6,TGTGCCAGCAGCCCTAGAGCGGCGTCCTACAATGAGCAGTTCTTC,CASSPRAASYNEQFF
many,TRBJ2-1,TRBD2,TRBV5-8,TGTGCCAGCAGCTCTGGAGGCGGGCTAGCGGGAGGTGGGTACAATGAGCAGTTCTTC,CASSSGGGLAGGGYNEQFF
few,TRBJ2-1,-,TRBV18,TGTGCCAGCTTACCGCTTCTGGTTTGGGAGGAAGATCATGAGCAGTTCTTC,CASLPLLVWEEDHEQFF
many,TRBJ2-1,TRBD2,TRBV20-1,TGCAGTGCTAGGGGTCTTGTACTAGCGGGGAATGAGCAGTTCTTC,CSARGLVLAGNEQFF
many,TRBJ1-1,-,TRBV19,TGTGCCAGTGCTTCTCTGTCCGGGACCCAGGGTTTCATGAACACTGAAGCTTTCTTT,CASASLSGTQGFMNTEAFF
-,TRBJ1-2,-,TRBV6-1,TGTGCCAGTAGGTCGCTGTCCGCTAACTATGGCTACACCTTC,CASRSLSANYGYTF
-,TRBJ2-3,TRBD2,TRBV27,TGTGCCGGCAGTTTAAGGACTAGAGGCACAGATACGCAGTATTTT,CAGSLRTRGTDTQYF
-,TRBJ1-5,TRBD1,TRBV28,TGTGCCAGCAGTTCCCCCGACAGGGGTAGCAATCAGCCCCAGCATTTT,CASSSPDRGSNQPQHF
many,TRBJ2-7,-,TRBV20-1,TGCAGTGCTAGATCAAGGACAGACCTGTTAAACGAGCAGTACTTC,CSARSRTDLLNEQYF
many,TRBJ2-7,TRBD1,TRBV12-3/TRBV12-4,TGTGCCAGCCAACCCGGGACAGCCTACGAGCAGTACTTC,CASQPGTAYEQYF
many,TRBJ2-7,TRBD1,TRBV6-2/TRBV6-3,TGTGCCAGCAGTTACTCGTCTTACGGGACAGGGACCCTCGAGCAGTACTTC,CASSYSSYGTGTLEQYF
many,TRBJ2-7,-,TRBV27,TGTGCCAGCGGGGGATGGAACTCTTTGGCGGGTGAGCAGTACTTC,CASGGWNSLAGEQYF
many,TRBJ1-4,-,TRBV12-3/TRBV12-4,TGTGCCAGCAGACCAACCACCGGGACGGATACAGAAAAACTGTTTTTT,CASRPTTGTDTEKLFF
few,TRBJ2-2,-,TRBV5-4,TGTGCCAGCAGCCGCGGTAATACCCGAGACGGCGGGGAGCTGTTTTTT,CASSRGNTRDGGELFF
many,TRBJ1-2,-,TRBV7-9,TGTGCCAGCAGCTTATACGAGAACTATGGCTACACCTTC,CASSLYENYGYTF
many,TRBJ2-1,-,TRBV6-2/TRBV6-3,TGTGCCAGCAGTTACGCTCTATCCTCGTACAATGAGCAGTTCTTC,CASSYALSSYNEQFF
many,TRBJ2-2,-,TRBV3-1,TGTGCCAGCAGCCAAGGGCACGCGAACACCGGGGAGCTGTTTTTT,CASSQGHANTGELFF
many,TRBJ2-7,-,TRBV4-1,TGCGCCAGCAGCCAAGATCTGGTCACGTCCTACGAGCAGTACTTC,CASSQDLVTSYEQYF
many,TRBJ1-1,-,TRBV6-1,TGTGCCAGCAGTGAAGCATCGGGGGTCCCTGAAGCTTTCTTT,CASSEASGVPEAFF
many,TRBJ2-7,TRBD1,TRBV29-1,TGCAGCGTCCGACAGGGCCACGAGCAGTACTTC,CSVRQGHEQYF
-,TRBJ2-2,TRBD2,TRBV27,TGTGCCAGCAGGACAGCGGGAGGGCCGTTGGCAGGGGAGCTGTTTTTT,CASRTAGGPLAGELFF
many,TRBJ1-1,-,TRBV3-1,TGTGCCAGCAGCCAAGATTCGCCAACTGAAGCTTTCTTT,CASSQDSPTEAFF
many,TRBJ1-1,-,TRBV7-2,TGTGCCAGCAGCTTAGCTCCGGCTCTAGCTTTCTTT,CASSLAPALAFF
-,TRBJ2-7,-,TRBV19,TGTGCCAGTAAGGAAGGGGCAGGGGACCTTTGGGAGCAGTACTTC,CASKEGAGDLWEQYF
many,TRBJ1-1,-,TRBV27,TGTGCCAGCAGTTTATCTCCAGGACAGAACACTGAAGCTTTCTTT,CASSLSPGQNTEAFF
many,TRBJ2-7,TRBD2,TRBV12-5,TGTGCTAGTGGTTTGGTACTTGGGCTAGCGGGGCAGTACGAGCAGTACTTC,CASGLVLGLAGQYEQYF
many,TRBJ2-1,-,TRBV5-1,TGCGCCAGCAGCCTCCTGGGGGGGCACGGTTCGGGGGAGCAGTTCTTC,CASSLLGGHGSGEQFF
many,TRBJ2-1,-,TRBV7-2,TGTGCCAGCAGCGCGAGACAGGGACCGGGAGTAAGGAATGAGCAGTTCTTC,CASSARQGPGVRNEQFF
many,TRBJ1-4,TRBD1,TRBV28,TGTGCCAGCAGTTCCGGGACAGGGAGGGAAAAACTGTTTTTT,CASSSGTGREKLFF
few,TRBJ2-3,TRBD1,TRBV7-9,TGTGCCAGCAGCCTAGGAGACAGGGGGTTCGCAGATACGCAGTATTTT,CASSLGDRGFADTQYF
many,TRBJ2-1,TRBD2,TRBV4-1,TGCGCCAGCAGCCCTACGGATGGACTAGCGGGACTCAATGAGCAGTTCTTC,CASSPTDGLAGLNEQFF
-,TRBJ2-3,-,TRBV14,TGTGCCAGCAGCCAAGATTTCAGCCGCACAGATACGCAGTATTTT,CASSQDFSRTDTQYF
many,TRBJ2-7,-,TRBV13,TGTGCCAGCAGAGTGAAGAATACTGGCGAGCAGTACTTC,CASRVKNTGEQYF
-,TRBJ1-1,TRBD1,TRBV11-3,TGTGCCAGCGGCCTTACAGGGGCCACTGAAGCTTTATTT,CASGLTGATEALF
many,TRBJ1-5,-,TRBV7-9,TGTGCCAGCAGCTTCTCGGAGATGGGTCAGCCCCAGCATTTT,CASSFSEMGQPQHF
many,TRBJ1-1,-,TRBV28,TGTGCCAGCAGTTTGGAGTTTGAAGCTTTCTTT,CASSLEFEAFF
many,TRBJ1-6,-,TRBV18,TGTGCCAGCTCATCGGACCAGGGGAGTAATTCACCCCTCCACTTT,CASSSDQGSNSPLHF
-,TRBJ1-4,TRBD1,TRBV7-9,TGTGCCAGCAGCTTAGGGGACAGGGCATGGGAAAAACTGTTTTTT,CASSLGDRAWEKLFF
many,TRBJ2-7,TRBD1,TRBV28,TGTGCCAGCAGTTGGCTTGGCAGGGGGCGTGGCGAGCAGTACTTC,CASSWLGRGRGEQYF
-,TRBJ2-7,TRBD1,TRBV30,TGTGCCTGGAGTGTCAGGTGGGACAGGGCTTCCTACGAGCAGTACTTC,CAWSVRWDRASYEQYF
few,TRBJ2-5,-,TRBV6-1,TGTGCCAGCTCGAACAGACAAGAGACCCAGTACTTC,CASSNRQETQYF
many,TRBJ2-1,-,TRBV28,TGTGCCAGCAGTTTGGCTGTCGGTAAGGGTTACAATGAGCAGTTCTTC,CASSLAVGKGYNEQFF
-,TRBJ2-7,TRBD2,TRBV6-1,TGTGCCAGCAGCTCCGGGACTAGCGGGAGTCGGAGCTACGAGCAGTACTTC,CASSSGTSGSRSYEQYF